This entry describes one T cell receptor (beta chain). The V end was cut by 5 bases, the J end by 9 bases, with 13 bases between. This CDR3 is 13 amino acids long. CDR1 is MGHDK, CDR2 SYGVNS, per germline. The sample belongs to a study of blood T cell repertoires in COVID-19. Overall study context: Samples representing acute and convalescent COVID-19 were sourced from the United States, Italy and Spain. PBMCs, B-cell-depleted T cells, or T cells were the source of the cDNA or gDNA that made up the material.

Per the study methods: Reference gene primers were amplified, and this amplification served to estimate nucleated cell counts. The data were produced by immunoSEQ multiplex PCR, yet TCRdb's version contains in-frame clones alone and is incomplete. The V and J calls and clone size are taken from that table; D and trimming were inferred from the DNA. The table records under 250,000 clones, under 85% of them present only once. This TCR was sampled from a human donor in a cohort sampled during active COVID-19. The sequenced sample consisted of peripheral blood. The J gene is TRBJ2-2, the V gene TRBV25-1; D is perhaps TRBD1 (5 bases). For the CDR3, the DNA is TGTGCCAGCAGTAACCAGGGTAACCGGGAGCTGTTTTTT. Encoded protein: CASSNQGNRELFF.